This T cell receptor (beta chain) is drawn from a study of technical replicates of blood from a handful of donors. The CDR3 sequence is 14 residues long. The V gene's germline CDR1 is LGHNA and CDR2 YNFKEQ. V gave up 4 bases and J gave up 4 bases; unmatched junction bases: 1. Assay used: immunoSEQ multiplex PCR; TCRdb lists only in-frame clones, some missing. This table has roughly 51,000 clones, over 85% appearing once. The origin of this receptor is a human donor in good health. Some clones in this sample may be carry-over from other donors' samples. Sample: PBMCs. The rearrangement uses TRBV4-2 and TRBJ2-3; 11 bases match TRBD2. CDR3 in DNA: TGTGCCAGCAGCCGTAGCGGGGGGGCAGATACGCAGTATTTT. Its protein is CASSRSGGADTQYF.